The rows below give T cell receptor beta chains drawn from one sample of a study of regulatory T cells in long-lasting Graves disease. TCRdb used MiXCR to reprocess the multiplex PCR reads, holding one entry per CDR3 protein. This table holds around 450,000 distinct CDR3 sequences, roughly 21% found once. The sequencing here drew on peripheral blood mononuclear cells (PBMCs), taken when the disease was refractory, from a patient treated with antithyroid drugs. These receptors were collected from a female donor with Graves disease. Each CDR3 is given with its conserved first and last residue. The order of the fields is V gene, D gene, clone size, J gene, CDR3 DNA, CDR3 protein. The D gene is left open where the match is weak. Clone sizes are given selectively: once, few, many, or a class where the clone is expanded.

V gene: TRBV12-3/TRBV12-4
D gene: -
clone size: -
J gene: TRBJ2-3
CDR3 DNA: TGTGCCAGCAGTTCAAGGGGCACAGATACGCAGTATTTT
CDR3 protein: CASSSRGTDTQYF

V gene: TRBV6-2/TRBV6-3
D gene: -
clone size: few
J gene: TRBJ1-4
CDR3 DNA: TGTGCCAGCAGTTCCCATGAACAGGGCCCAAATGAAAAACTGTTTTTT
CDR3 protein: CASSSHEQGPNEKLFF

V gene: TRBV6-5
D gene: TRBD1
clone size: many
J gene: TRBJ2-5
CDR3 DNA: TGTGCCAGCAGTGACTCGTACAGGGGTGAGACCCAGTACTTC
CDR3 protein: CASSDSYRGETQYF

V gene: TRBV27
D gene: TRBD1
clone size: many
J gene: TRBJ1-5
CDR3 DNA: TGTGCCAGCAGCCCGGGACAGGGAGTCCAGCCCCAGCATTTT
CDR3 protein: CASSPGQGVQPQHF

V gene: TRBV12-3/TRBV12-4
D gene: -
clone size: few
J gene: TRBJ1-5
CDR3 DNA: TGTGCCAGCAGTTTGGAGATGGGGGGTTCTCTCTTTAGCAATCAGCCCCAGCATTTT
CDR3 protein: CASSLEMGGSLFSNQPQHF

V gene: TRBV29-1
D gene: -
clone size: many
J gene: TRBJ2-7
CDR3 DNA: TGCAGCGTTGAAAGGCGGCAGGGAGAGTCAGTGCAGTACTTC
CDR3 protein: CSVERRQGESVQYF

V gene: TRBV30
D gene: -
clone size: few
J gene: TRBJ1-1
CDR3 DNA: TGTGCCTGGGATCCCATAGGGACCATGAACACTGAAGCTTTCTTT
CDR3 protein: CAWDPIGTMNTEAFF

V gene: TRBV28
D gene: TRBD1
clone size: many
J gene: TRBJ2-5
CDR3 DNA: TGTGCCAGCAGTCCTGACAGGGCTAGGGTAGAGACCCAGTACTTC
CDR3 protein: CASSPDRARVETQYF

V gene: TRBV9
D gene: -
clone size: -
J gene: TRBJ2-7
CDR3 DNA: TGTGCCAGCAGCGTAGGGGGTTTGGGGGAGTACGAGCAGTACTTC
CDR3 protein: CASSVGGLGEYEQYF

V gene: TRBV4-1
D gene: -
clone size: -
J gene: TRBJ2-7
CDR3 DNA: TGCGCCAGCGGCCAAGAGGTAGGCCGTTCCTACGAGCAGTACTTC
CDR3 protein: CASGQEVGRSYEQYF

V gene: TRBV2
D gene: -
clone size: few
J gene: TRBJ2-1
CDR3 DNA: TGTGCCAGCAGTGTATCAGGTGTTGTGGAGTTCTTC
CDR3 protein: CASSVSGVVEFF

V gene: TRBV3-1
D gene: -
clone size: many
J gene: TRBJ1-1
CDR3 DNA: TGTGCCAGCAGCGAGACATCGGGCACTGAAGCTTTCTTT
CDR3 protein: CASSETSGTEAFF

V gene: TRBV29-1
D gene: -
clone size: few
J gene: TRBJ2-2
CDR3 DNA: TGCAGCGTGGGGGACTTCGTCCGTAACACCGGGGAGCTGTTTTTT
CDR3 protein: CSVGDFVRNTGELFF

V gene: TRBV20-1
D gene: -
clone size: -
J gene: TRBJ1-5
CDR3 DNA: TGCAGTGCTAGAGATATTGGGCAGAATAGCAATCAGCCCCAGCATTTT
CDR3 protein: CSARDIGQNSNQPQHF

V gene: TRBV2
D gene: TRBD2
clone size: many
J gene: TRBJ2-5
CDR3 DNA: TGTGCCAGCACCGGACTAGCACAAGAGACCCAGTACTTC
CDR3 protein: CASTGLAQETQYF

V gene: TRBV7-2
D gene: -
clone size: many
J gene: TRBJ1-6
CDR3 DNA: TGTGCCAGCAGCTTATCCAGGGCCGATTCACCCCTCCACTTT
CDR3 protein: CASSLSRADSPLHF

V gene: TRBV5-1
D gene: -
clone size: -
J gene: TRBJ2-5
CDR3 DNA: TGCGCCAGCAGCGACCACTGGGGTTGGGAGACCCAGTACTTC
CDR3 protein: CASSDHWGWETQYF

V gene: TRBV24-1
D gene: TRBD1
clone size: few
J gene: TRBJ1-1
CDR3 DNA: TGTGCCACCAGTGATTCGGACAGGGGGCCTTCTGAAGCTTTCTTT
CDR3 protein: CATSDSDRGPSEAFF

V gene: TRBV5-1
D gene: TRBD1
clone size: many
J gene: TRBJ1-1
CDR3 DNA: TGTGCCAGCAGCTTGGAGGGACAGGGCACTGAAGCTTTCTTT
CDR3 protein: CASSLEGQGTEAFF

V gene: TRBV28
D gene: -
clone size: -
J gene: TRBJ2-1
CDR3 DNA: TGTGCCAGCAGTTTACGTGGGTGGGGGGCTGTGAACTACAATGAGCAGTTCTTC
CDR3 protein: CASSLRGWGAVNYNEQFF

V gene: TRBV6-2/TRBV6-3
D gene: -
clone size: few
J gene: TRBJ1-5
CDR3 DNA: TGTGCCAGCAGTTACACGGAGGGGGGGCCCCAGCATTTT
CDR3 protein: CASSYTEGGPQHF

V gene: TRBV7-6
D gene: -
clone size: many
J gene: TRBJ2-5
CDR3 DNA: TGTGCCAGCAGCTTAAATCGGGCCGGCGGAGAGACCCAGTACTTC
CDR3 protein: CASSLNRAGGETQYF

V gene: TRBV20-1
D gene: -
clone size: few
J gene: TRBJ2-2
CDR3 DNA: TGCAGTGCCAGGGGCGGGAAGAACACCGGGGAGCTGTTTTTT
CDR3 protein: CSARGGKNTGELFF

V gene: TRBV19
D gene: -
clone size: many
J gene: TRBJ1-5
CDR3 DNA: TGTGCCAGTAGTCTTTTTGGCGATTTCGACAATCAGCCCCAGCATTTT
CDR3 protein: CASSLFGDFDNQPQHF

V gene: TRBV27
D gene: -
clone size: -
J gene: TRBJ1-2
CDR3 DNA: TGTGCCAGCAGTTTAACGACAGGACCCTATGGCTACACCTTC
CDR3 protein: CASSLTTGPYGYTF

V gene: TRBV19
D gene: TRBD2
clone size: -
J gene: TRBJ2-4
CDR3 DNA: TGTGCCAGTAGTATAGATGTGACAGCGGGAGTGACCTTC
CDR3 protein: CASSIDVTAGVTF

V gene: TRBV24-1
D gene: TRBD2
clone size: many
J gene: TRBJ2-7
CDR3 DNA: TGTGCCACCATACTCGGGACTAGCCGACATGAATTACAAGGCGAGCAGTACTTC
CDR3 protein: CATILGTSRHELQGEQYF

V gene: TRBV6-4
D gene: TRBD1
clone size: -
J gene: TRBJ1-4
CDR3 DNA: TGTGCCAGCAGTGCAACGGGGACAGTGGGTGAAAAACTGTTTTTT
CDR3 protein: CASSATGTVGEKLFF

V gene: TRBV18
D gene: -
clone size: few
J gene: TRBJ2-7
CDR3 DNA: TGTGCCAGCTCACCAGACATCTACTACGAGCAGTACTTC
CDR3 protein: CASSPDIYYEQYF

V gene: TRBV29-1
D gene: -
clone size: many
J gene: TRBJ1-1
CDR3 DNA: TGCAGCGTTGTGGGTCGGGTGAACACTGAAGCTTTCTTT
CDR3 protein: CSVVGRVNTEAFF

V gene: TRBV28
D gene: -
clone size: many
J gene: TRBJ1-5
CDR3 DNA: TGTGCCAGCAGCCCCGGACAGTCCAGTAATCAGCCCCAGCATTTT
CDR3 protein: CASSPGQSSNQPQHF

V gene: TRBV12-3/TRBV12-4
D gene: -
clone size: -
J gene: TRBJ1-3
CDR3 DNA: TGTGCCAGCAGTTTATCATCAGAGAGCTCTGGAAACACCATATATTTT
CDR3 protein: CASSLSSESSGNTIYF

V gene: TRBV4-1
D gene: -
clone size: -
J gene: TRBJ2-5
CDR3 DNA: TGCGCCAGCAGCCAAGAGGGGGCAGGGAGTTTCCAAGAGACCCAGTACTTC
CDR3 protein: CASSQEGAGSFQETQYF

V gene: TRBV11-2
D gene: TRBD2
clone size: -
J gene: TRBJ2-2
CDR3 DNA: TGTGCCAGCAGCCCACTCCGTTCTAGCGGGGGGCAGTTCGGGGAGCTGTTTTTT
CDR3 protein: CASSPLRSSGGQFGELFF

V gene: TRBV12-3/TRBV12-4
D gene: TRBD2
clone size: -
J gene: TRBJ2-3
CDR3 DNA: TGTGCCAGCACCGCGACTAGCGTAAGCACAGATACGCAGTATTTT
CDR3 protein: CASTATSVSTDTQYF

V gene: TRBV9
D gene: -
clone size: few
J gene: TRBJ1-5
CDR3 DNA: TGTGCCAGCAGCGTAGGTAGCCCAAATCAGCCCCAGCATTTT
CDR3 protein: CASSVGSPNQPQHF